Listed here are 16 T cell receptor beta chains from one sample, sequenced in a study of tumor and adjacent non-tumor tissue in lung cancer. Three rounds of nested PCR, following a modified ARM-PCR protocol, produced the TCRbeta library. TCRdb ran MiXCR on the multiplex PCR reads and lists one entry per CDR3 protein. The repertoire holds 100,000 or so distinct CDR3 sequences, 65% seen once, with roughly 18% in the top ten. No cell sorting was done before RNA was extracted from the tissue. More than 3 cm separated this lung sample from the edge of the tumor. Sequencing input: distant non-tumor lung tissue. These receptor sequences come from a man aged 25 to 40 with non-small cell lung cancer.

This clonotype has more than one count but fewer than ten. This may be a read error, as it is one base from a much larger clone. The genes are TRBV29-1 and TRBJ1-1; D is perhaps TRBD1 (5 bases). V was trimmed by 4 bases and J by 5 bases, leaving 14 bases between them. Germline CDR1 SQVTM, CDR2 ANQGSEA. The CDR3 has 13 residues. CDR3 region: CSVVGAEKTEAFF. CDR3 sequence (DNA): TGCAGCGTTGTAGGGGCTGAGAAGACTGAAGCTTTCTTT.

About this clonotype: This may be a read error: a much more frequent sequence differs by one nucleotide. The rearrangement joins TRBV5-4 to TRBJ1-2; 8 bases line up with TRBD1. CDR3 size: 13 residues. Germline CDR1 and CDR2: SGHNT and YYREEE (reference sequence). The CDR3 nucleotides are TGTGCCAGCAGCCCCCCGACAGGGGCTGGCTACAACTTC. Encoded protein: CASSPPTGAGYNF.

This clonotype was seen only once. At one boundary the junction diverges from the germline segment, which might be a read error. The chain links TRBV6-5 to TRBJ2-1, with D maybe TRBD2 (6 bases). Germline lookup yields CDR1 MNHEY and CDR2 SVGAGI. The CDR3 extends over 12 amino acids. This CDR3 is CASRDYCNEQLF. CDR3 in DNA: TGTGCCAGCAGGGACTACTGCAATGAGCAGTTATTC.

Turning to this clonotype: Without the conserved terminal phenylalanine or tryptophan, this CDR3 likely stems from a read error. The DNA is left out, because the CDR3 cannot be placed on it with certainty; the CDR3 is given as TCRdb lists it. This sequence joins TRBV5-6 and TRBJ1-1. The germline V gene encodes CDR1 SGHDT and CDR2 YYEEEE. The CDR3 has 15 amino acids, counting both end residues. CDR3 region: CASSQNLLGNTEASI.

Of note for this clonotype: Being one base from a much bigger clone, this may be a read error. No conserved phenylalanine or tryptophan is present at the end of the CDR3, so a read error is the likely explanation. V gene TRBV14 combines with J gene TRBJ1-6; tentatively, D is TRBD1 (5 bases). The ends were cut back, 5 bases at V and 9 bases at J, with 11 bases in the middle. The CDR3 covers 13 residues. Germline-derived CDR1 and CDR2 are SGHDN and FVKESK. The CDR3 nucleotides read TGTGCCAGCAGCAACGGGGGTAGTTCACCCCTCCACTCT. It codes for CASSNGGSSPLHS.

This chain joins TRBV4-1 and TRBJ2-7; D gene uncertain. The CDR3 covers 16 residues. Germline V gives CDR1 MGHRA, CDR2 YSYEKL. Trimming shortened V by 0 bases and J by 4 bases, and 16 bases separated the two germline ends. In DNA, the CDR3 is TGCGCCAGCAGCCAAGAATGGTCCTTTGGGTCTTACGAGCAGTACTTC. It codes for CASSQEWSFGSYEQYF.

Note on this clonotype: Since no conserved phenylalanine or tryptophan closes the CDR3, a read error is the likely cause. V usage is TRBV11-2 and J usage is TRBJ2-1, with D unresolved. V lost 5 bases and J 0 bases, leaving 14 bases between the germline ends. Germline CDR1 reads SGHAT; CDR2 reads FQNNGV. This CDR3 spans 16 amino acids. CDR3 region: CASSPLDSSSYNEQFS. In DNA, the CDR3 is TGTGCCAGCAGCCCACTTGACTCCAGCTCCTACAATGAGCAGTTCTCC.

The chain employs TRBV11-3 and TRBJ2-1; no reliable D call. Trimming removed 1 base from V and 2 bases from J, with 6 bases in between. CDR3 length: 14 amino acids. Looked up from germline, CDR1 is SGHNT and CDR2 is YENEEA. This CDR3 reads CASSLGRAYNEQFF. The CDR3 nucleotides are TGTGCCAGCAGCTTAGGCCGAGCCTACAATGAGCAGTTCTTC. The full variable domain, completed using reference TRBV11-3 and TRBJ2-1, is EAGVVQSPRYKIIEKKQPVAFWCNPISGHNTLYWYLQNLGQGPELLIRYENEEAVDDSQLPKDRFSAERLKGVDSTLKIQPAELGDSAVYLCASSLGRAYNEQFFGPGTRLTVL.

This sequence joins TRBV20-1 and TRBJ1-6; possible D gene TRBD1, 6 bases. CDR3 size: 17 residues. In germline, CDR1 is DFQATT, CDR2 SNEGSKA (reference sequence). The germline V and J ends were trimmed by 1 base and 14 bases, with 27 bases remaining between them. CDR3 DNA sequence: TGCAGTGCTAGAGCCTCCGACAGGAGCCCCTATAATACAGCCCTCCACTTT. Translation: CSARASDRSPYNTALHF.

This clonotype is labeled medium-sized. The CDR3 loop reads CSVRRQGGYEQYF. The CDR3 DNA reads as TGCAGTGTCAGACGGCAGGGGGGCTACGAGCAGTACTTC. V is TRBV20-1 and J is TRBJ2-7; tentative D call: TRBD1 (7 bases). Looked up from germline, CDR1 is DFQATT and CDR2 is SNEGSKA (reference sequence). V lost 7 bases, J lost 3 bases, and 16 bases lay in between. There are 13 residues in the CDR3.

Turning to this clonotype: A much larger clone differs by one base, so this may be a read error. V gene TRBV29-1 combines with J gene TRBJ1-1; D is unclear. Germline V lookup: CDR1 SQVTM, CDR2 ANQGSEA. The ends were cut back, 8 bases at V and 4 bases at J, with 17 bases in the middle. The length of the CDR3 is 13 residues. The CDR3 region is CSLLDPGSTEAFF. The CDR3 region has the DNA TGCAGCCTTCTCGACCCAGGAAGCACTGAAGCTTTCTTT.

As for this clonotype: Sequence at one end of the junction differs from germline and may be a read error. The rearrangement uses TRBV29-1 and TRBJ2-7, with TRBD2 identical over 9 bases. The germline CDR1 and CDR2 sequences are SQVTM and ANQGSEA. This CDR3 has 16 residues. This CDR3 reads CCVAPPGLAGLYEHYF. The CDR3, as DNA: TGCTGCGTTGCTCCACCGGGACTAGCTGGCCTCTACGAGCATTACTTC.

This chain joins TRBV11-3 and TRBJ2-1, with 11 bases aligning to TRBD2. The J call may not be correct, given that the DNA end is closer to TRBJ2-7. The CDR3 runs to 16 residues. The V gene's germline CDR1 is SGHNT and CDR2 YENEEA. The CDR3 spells CASSLRGLAAVYEQYF. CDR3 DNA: TGTGCCAGCAGCTTGCGGGGACTAGCGGCAGTATATGAGCAGTACTTC.

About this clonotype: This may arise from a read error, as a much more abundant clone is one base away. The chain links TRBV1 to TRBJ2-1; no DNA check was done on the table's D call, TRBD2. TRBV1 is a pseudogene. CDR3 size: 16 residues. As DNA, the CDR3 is TGCACCATGGGGATTAGCGGATTCCGCTCCTACAATGAGCAGTTCTTC. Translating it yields CTMGISGFRSYNEQFF.

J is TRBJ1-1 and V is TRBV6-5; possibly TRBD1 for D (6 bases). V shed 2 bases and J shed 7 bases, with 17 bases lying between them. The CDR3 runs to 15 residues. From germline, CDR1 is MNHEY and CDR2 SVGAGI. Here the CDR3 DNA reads TGTGCCAGCAGTTACGCGGGGGGGCAGTACATTGAAGCTTTCTTT. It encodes CASSYAGGQYIEAFF.

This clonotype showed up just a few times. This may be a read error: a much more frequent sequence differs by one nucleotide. CDR3 DNA sequence: TGCGCCAGCAGCCAAGTTACGGGGGCAGGCTACGAGCAGTACTTC. It translates to CASSQVTGAGYEQYF. V usage is TRBV4-1 and J usage is TRBJ2-7; D could derive from TRBD1 or TRBD2 (6 bases each). V lost 1 base, J lost 3 bases, and 13 bases lay in between. The CDR3 is 15 residues long. The V gene's germline CDR1 is MGHRA and CDR2 YSYEKL.